This TCR beta chain was documented in a study of response to subunit inactivated influenza vaccine. Study results and limitations: Each seasonal flu vaccination may recruit only limited new T cells, authors suggested.

Notes on this clonotype: The target antigen is unknown.

Via MiXCR, TCRdb re-called the RT-PCR reads, giving one row per CDR3 protein. The data contain 400,000 to 650,000 distinct CDR3 sequences, more than 7% of them singletons. The TCR comes from a man aged 50-75 years who received an inactivated influenza vaccine. The input for sequencing was PBMCs from blood, taken less than 30 months after vaccination.

The CDR3 region has the DNA TGTGCCAGCAGCGTAGATTCAAATGAGCAGTTCTTC. It yields the protein CASSVDSNEQFF. This chain links TRBV7-9 with TRBJ2-1; unclear D gene. V gave up 5 bases and J gave up 7 bases, with 9 bases separating them. Germline loops: CDR1 SEHNR, CDR2 FQNEAQ (reference sequence). The CDR3 runs 12 residues.